What follows describes a single T cell receptor beta chain. The data are from a study of blood T cell repertoires in COVID-19. J gave up 3 bases and V 9 bases, and 1 base lay outside the gene matches. The CDR3 is 12 amino acids. Germline CDR1 is ENHRY and CDR2 is SYGVKD. Libraries were prepared by immunoSEQ multiplex PCR; TCRdb keeps only in-frame clonotypes and omits some of them. This sample yields approximately 130,000 clones, of which around 81% are seen a single time; about 8.4% belongs to the top ten. The sample consisted of peripheral blood. This sequence originates from a woman in her sixties with active or convalescent COVID-19. The chain has TRBV10-3 and TRBJ2-3; 9 nucleotides match TRBD2. CDR3 in amino acids: CAIAGGTDTQYF. For the CDR3, the DNA is TGTGCCATAGCGGGAGGTACAGATACGCAGTATTTT.